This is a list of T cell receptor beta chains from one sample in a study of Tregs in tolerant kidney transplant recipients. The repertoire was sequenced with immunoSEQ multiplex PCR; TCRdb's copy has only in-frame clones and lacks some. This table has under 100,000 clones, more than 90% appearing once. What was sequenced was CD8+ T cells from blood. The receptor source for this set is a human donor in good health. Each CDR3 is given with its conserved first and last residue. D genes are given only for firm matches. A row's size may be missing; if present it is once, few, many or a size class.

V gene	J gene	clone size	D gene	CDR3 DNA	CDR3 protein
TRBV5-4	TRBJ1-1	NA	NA	TGTGCCAGCAGCAACGGTCAGGGATTGGGTACTGAAGCTTTCTTT	CASSNGQGLGTEAFF
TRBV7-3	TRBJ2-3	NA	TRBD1	TGTGCCAGCAGCCAAGACAGGGGGCTGACAGATACGCAGTATTTT	CASSQDRGLTDTQYF
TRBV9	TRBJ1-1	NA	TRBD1	TGTGCCAGCAGCGAGGGGGACAGCCCGAACACTGAAGCTTTCTTT	CASSEGDSPNTEAFF
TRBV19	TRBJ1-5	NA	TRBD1	TGTGCCAGTAGTATGAGGGACAGGGCTCAGCCCCAGCATTTT	CASSMRDRAQPQHF
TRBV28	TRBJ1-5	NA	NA	TGTGCCAGCAGGGATCGGCGCAGGGTCTCACAAAATCAGCCCCAGCATTTT	CASRDRRRVSQNQPQHF
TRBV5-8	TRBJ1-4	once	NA	TGTGCCAGCAGCTCGGGAGACAGGCTCGGAGATGAAAAACTGTTTTTT	CASSSGDRLGDEKLFF
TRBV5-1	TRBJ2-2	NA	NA	TGCGCCAGCAGCTTAGTCATCACCGGGGAGCTGTTTTTT	CASSLVITGELFF
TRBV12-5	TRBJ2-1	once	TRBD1	TGTGCTAGTGGTTTCTTCAGGGGGCATGAGCAGTTCTTC	CASGFFRGHEQFF
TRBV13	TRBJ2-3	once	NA	TGTGCCAGCATCAAGGGGACGGAGCTAAGGGTCACAGATACGCAGTATTTT	CASIKGTELRVTDTQYF
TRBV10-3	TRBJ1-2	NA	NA	TGTGCCATCAGTGAGTTAGGGGCAGCGGTTGGCTACACCTTC	CAISELGAAVGYTF
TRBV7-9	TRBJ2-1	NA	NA	TGTGCCAGCAGCTTATTACCCGGGGGTAATGAGCAGTTCTTC	CASSLLPGGNEQFF
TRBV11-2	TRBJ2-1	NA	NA	TGTGCCAGCAGCTTAGCTGGGGGATACCTCAATGAGCAGTTCTTC	CASSLAGGYLNEQFF
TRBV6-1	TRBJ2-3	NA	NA	TGTGCCAGCAGGGAGGGGGCGCGCACAGATACGCAGTATTTT	CASREGARTDTQYF
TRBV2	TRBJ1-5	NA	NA	TGTGCCAGCAGTGGGAGGTCCCGGCAAGATCAGCCCCAGCATTTT	CASSGRSRQDQPQHF
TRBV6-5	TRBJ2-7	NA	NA	TGTGCCAGCAGTTACTCTTCTACAGAGACTTCCTACGAGCAGTACTTC	CASSYSSTETSYEQYF
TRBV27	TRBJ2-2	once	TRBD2	TGTGCCAGCAGTGTTAGCGGGGGGGGCGCCGGGGAGCTGTTTTTT	CASSVSGGGAGELFF
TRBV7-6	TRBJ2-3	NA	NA	TGTGCCAGCAGCTTAGATCCGGGGGCCCCAGATACGCAGTATTTT	CASSLDPGAPDTQYF
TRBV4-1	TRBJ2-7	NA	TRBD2	TGCGCCAGCAGTCAGGGACTAGTAAACTACGAGCAGTACTTC	CASSQGLVNYEQYF
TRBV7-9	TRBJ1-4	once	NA	TGTGCCAGCAGCCCTCCACGGGGGAAAAATGAAAAACTGTTTTTT	CASSPPRGKNEKLFF
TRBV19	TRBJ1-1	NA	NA	TGTGCCAGTAGTACACAGGGCTGGGGGAACACTGAAGCTTTCTTT	CASSTQGWGNTEAFF
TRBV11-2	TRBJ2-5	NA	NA	TGTGCCAGCAGCTTAGATTTTGGCAGGGAACAAGAGACCCAGTACTTC	CASSLDFGREQETQYF
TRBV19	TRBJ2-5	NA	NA	TGTGCCAGTAGTATAAGCCGGGGAGAGTGGACCCAGTACTTC	CASSISRGEWTQYF
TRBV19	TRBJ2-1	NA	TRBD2	TGTGCCAGTAGTATACTAGCGGGGCCTTGGGATGAGCAGTTCTTC	CASSILAGPWDEQFF